This TCR beta chain appears in the sequencing data of a study of Ad26.COV2.S vaccination and SARS-CoV-2 variants. Study as a whole: Donor allocation was to the COV1001 Ad26.COV2.S trial arm.

TCRdb keeps only in-frame clones here, not all; method: immunoSEQ multiplex PCR. The table has 350,000 to 500,000 clones, roughly 87% seen once. Treatment: about 20 received Ad26.COV2.S at low or high dose, single or two shots; about 5 received placebo; per-sample allocation not given. Sampling took place 63 days after the first vaccine or placebo injection. Here the sequenced sample was peripheral blood, taken in a trial of Ad26.COV2.S vaccine versus placebo. This receptor was obtained from a person between 18 and 65 years old who received the Ad26.COV2.S COVID-19 vaccine or a placebo.

The CDR3 loop reads CASSLRGGREYF. CDR3 nucleotide sequence: TGTGCCAGCAGCTTAAGGGGCGGCAGAGAGTACTTC. The gene calls are TRBV11-1 and TRBJ2-7, with D possibly matching TRBD1 (5 bases). Per the germline V gene, CDR1 is SGHAT and CDR2 is FQDESV (reference sequence). Trimming took 2 bases from V and 11 from J, leaving 13 bases between them. This CDR3 contains 12 residues.